The 6 T cell receptor beta chains below were found in one sample sequenced in a study of shared clonotypes between healthy human individuals. Profiled with immunoSEQ multiplex PCR; TCRdb holds only in-frame clones, not every one. The sample yields approximately 620,000 clones, about 96% seen once. Sample: naive CD4+ T cells sorted from blood. The subset here: CD45RA+ positively selected. These receptors were obtained from a woman aged 25 to 39 in good health.

This chain uses TRBV9 with TRBJ2-1; 7 bases match TRBD2. The CDR3 consists of 14 residues. Germline V gene sequence: CDR1 SGDLS, CDR2 YYNGEE. V was clipped by 4 bases and J by 4 bases; unmatched bases: 5. This chain's CDR3 is CASSPGLTYNEQFF. The CDR3, as DNA: TGTGCCAGCAGCCCGGGACTAACATACAATGAGCAGTTCTTC.

V and J are TRBV5-1 and TRBJ2-1; 7 bases are shared with TRBD2. The V segment lost 0 bases and the J segment 6 bases; nucleotides outside the gene matches: 3. From germline, CDR1 is SGHRS and CDR2 YFSETQ. This CDR3 is built from 14 residues. The CDR3 DNA follows: TGCGCCAGCAGCTTGGGGACGGGGGGCAATGAGCAGTTCTTC. The encoded protein is CASSLGTGGNEQFF.

The gene calls are TRBV28 and TRBJ2-4; D may be TRBD2 (5 bases). The CDR3 consists of 19 residues. V was cut by 0 bases and J by 0 bases, with 18 bases left in between. Looked up from germline, CDR1 is MDHEN and CDR2 is SYDVKM. CDR3 protein: CASSLWSGDKNIAKNIQYF. The CDR3 region has the DNA TGTGCCAGCAGTTTATGGAGCGGAGACAAGAACATAGCCAAAAACATTCAGTACTTC.

CDR3 sequence reads: CASREPGNTIYF. The CDR3 DNA reads as TGTGCCAGCAGGGAACCTGGAAACACCATATATTTT. The rearrangement joins TRBV5-5 to TRBJ1-3; D gene uncertain. Trimming cost V 5 bases and J 2 bases, with 5 bases left between them. Looked up from germline, CDR1 is SGHKS and CDR2 is YYEKEE (reference sequence). The CDR3 is made up of 12 amino acids. The whole variable domain, remainder taken from reference TRBV5-5 and TRBJ1-3, is DAGVTQSPTHLIKTRGQQVTLRCSPISGHKSVSWYQQVLGQGPQFIFQYYEKEERGRGNFPDRFSARQFPNYSSELNVNALLLGDSALYLCASREPGNTIYFGEGSWLTVV.

The rearrangement uses TRBV28 and TRBJ1-4; no clear D. Per the germline V gene, CDR1 is MDHEN and CDR2 is SYDVKM. V was pared by 8 bases and J by 0 bases, with 10 bases between. This CDR3 has 14 residues. CDR3 bases: TGTGCCAGCCGATCACGTGCAACTAATGAAAAACTGTTTTTT. This codes for CASRSRATNEKLFF.

The chain uses TRBV19 and TRBJ2-4; the D is unclear. Germline assignment: CDR1 LNHDA and CDR2 SQIVND (reference sequence). The V gene lost 5 bases and the J gene lost 1 base, with 12 bases spanning the gap. The CDR3 has 15 amino acids. CDR3 residues: CASSSRTLAKNIQYF. The CDR3 region has the DNA TGTGCCAGTAGTTCCCGGACGTTGGCCAAAAACATTCAGTACTTC.